In this sample, the clone carrying this TCR beta chain turned up many times. Its antigen is currently unknown. From the reads, TCRdb called clonotypes with MiXCR, one entry per CDR3 protein. Here the sample spans some 350,000 distinct CDR3 sequences, roughly 34% being singletons. Germline lookup yields CDR1 SGHTA and CDR2 FQGNSA. This CDR3 is built from 16 residues. V trimming: 4 bases; J trimming: 0 bases; junction bases outside the gene matches: 8. These data come from a study of T cell repertoires in cytomegalovirus infection. The overall study: In the study, CMV epitopes included recently identified HLA-C-restricted and well-studied HLA-B-restricted ones. In public TCR beta signatures, there were indications of both CMV infection and matching HLA type. The study, taken as a whole, reports: Based on cumulative public TCR beta family frequency, carriers of CMV plus the relevant HLA were identified. HLA-C-restricted CMV clonotypes gave the most frequent clonotype in two of eight donors.

The TCR was taken from a human donor in good health (CMV status not recorded). Some clones in this sample may be carry-over from other donors' samples. Sequenced here: cultured PBMCs, sampled from culture after CMV antigen stimulation. The chain recombines TRBV7-2 with TRBJ2-7, with 8 bases that match TRBD2. In DNA form, the CDR3 reads TGTGCCAGCAGCTCCCCCTCTAGCGGGTACTCCTACGAGCAGTACTTC. It is translated as CASSSPSSGYSYEQYF.